This entry describes one TCR beta chain. Its antigen is as yet unknown. There are 18 residues in the CDR3. Germline V lookup: CDR1 LGHDT, CDR2 YNNKEL (reference sequence). The germline V and J ends were trimmed by 4 bases and 5 bases, with 24 bases remaining between them. Libraries were prepared by immunoSEQ multiplex PCR; TCRdb keeps only in-frame clonotypes and omits some of them. The table shows around 79,000 clones, with 88% occurring only once. This specimen comes from a study of T cell responses to AZD1222 COVID-19 vaccine. For the study at large: Some second doses came at about 4 weeks and others at about 12 weeks; these were pooled.

Whole-study results and caveats: Baseline testing showed seropositivity in only a handful of AZD1222 recipients. A rise in Spike-specific TCR breadth and depth followed two AZD1222 doses. The donor group comprised mostly white British people and more females; the analysis possibly underestimated clonal diversity.

V gene TRBV3-1 (or the pseudogene TRBV3-2) combines with J gene TRBJ2-1, with D possibly TRBD2 on 7 matching bases. This material consisted of peripheral blood, taken on day 0 of AZD1222 vaccination. This clonotype was obtained from an adult in good health. CDR3 region: CASSRRRLGGGMNNEQFF. The CDR3 region has the DNA TGTGCCAGCAGCCGCCGACGCTTAGGGGGGGGGATGAACAATGAGCAGTTCTTC.